Presented here are 2 T cell receptor beta chains from one specimen sequenced in a study of neoadjuvant anti-PD-1 for oral cavity cancer. Using immunoSEQ multiplex PCR, the repertoire was profiled, and TCRdb retains in-frame clones only, with some absent. The sample includes about 79,000 clones, about four fifths seen only once; the top ten take roughly 3.4%. Sequencing was performed on PBMCs, taken before nivolumab (anti-PD-1) treatment. The receptors were sampled from a person aged 40 to 85 with oral cavity squamous cell carcinoma.

By sample fraction, this clone is medium-sized. The sample has other DNA sequences that encode this CDR3 too. CDR3 loop: CASSYGQGTDTQYF. DNA of the CDR3: TGTGCCAGCAGTTACGGACAGGGCACAGATACGCAGTATTTT. The chain uses TRBV6-5 and TRBJ2-3, with TRBD1 matching over 7 bases. Trimming at V came to 2 bases and at J to 1 base, leaving 0 bases not matched to a gene. This CDR3 has 14 amino acids. Germline V gene data show CDR1 as MNHEY and CDR2 as SVGAGI.

The chain employs TRBV30 and TRBJ1-6, with TRBD1 as a possible D gene (5 bases). This CDR3 comprises 16 residues. With 0 bases removed from V and 4 bases from J, the gap between germline ends came to 13 bases. Germline V gene sequence: CDR1 GTSNPN, CDR2 SVGIG (reference sequence). Here the CDR3 DNA reads TGTGCCTGGAGTGTACCCGGGACTTCTTATAATTCACCCCTCCACTTT. Translated: CAWSVPGTSYNSPLHF.